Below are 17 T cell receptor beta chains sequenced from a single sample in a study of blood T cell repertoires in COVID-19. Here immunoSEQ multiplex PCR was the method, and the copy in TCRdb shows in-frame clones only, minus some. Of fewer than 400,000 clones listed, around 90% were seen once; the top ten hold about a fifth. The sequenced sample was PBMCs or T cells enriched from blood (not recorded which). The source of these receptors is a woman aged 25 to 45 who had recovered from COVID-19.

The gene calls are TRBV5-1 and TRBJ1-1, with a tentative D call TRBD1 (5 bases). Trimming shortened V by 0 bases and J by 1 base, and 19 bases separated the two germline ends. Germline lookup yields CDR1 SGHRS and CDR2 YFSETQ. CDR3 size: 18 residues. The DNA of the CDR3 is TGCGCCAGCAGCTTGGGATTTACTCAGACAGCCCCGAACACTGAAGCTTTCTTT. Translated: CASSLGFTQTAPNTEAFF.

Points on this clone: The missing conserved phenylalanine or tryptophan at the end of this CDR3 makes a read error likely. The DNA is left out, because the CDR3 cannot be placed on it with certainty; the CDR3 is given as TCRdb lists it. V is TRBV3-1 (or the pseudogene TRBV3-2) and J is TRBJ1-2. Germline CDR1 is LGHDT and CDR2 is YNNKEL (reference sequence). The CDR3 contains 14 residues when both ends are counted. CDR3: CASIPARGRLWLHL.

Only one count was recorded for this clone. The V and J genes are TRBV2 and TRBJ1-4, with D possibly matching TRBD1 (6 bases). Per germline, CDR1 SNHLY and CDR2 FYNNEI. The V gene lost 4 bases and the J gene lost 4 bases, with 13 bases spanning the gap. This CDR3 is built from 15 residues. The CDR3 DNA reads TGTGCCAGCAGTGGATCAGGGGCGTATAATGAAAAACTGTTTTTT. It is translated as CASSGSGAYNEKLFF.

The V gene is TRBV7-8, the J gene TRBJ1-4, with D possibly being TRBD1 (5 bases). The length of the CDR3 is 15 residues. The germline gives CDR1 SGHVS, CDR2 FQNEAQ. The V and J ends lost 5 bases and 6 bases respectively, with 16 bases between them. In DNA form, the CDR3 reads TGTGCCAGCAGCCGGGGTGCGGGACGTGATGAAAAACTGTTTTTT. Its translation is CASSRGAGRDEKLFF. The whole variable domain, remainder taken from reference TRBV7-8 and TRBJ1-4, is GAGVSQSPRYKVAKRGQDVALRCDPISGHVSLFWYQQALGQGPEFLTYFQNEAQLDKSGLPSDRFFAERPEGSVSTLKIQRTQQEDSAVYLCASSRGAGRDEKLFFGSGTQLSVL.

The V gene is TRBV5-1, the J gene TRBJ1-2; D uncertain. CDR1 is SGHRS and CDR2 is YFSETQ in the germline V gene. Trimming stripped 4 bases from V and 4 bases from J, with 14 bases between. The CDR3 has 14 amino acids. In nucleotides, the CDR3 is TGCGCCAGCAGCCCGGAGGTGGTAGGCTATGGCTACACCTTC. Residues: CASSPEVVGYGYTF.

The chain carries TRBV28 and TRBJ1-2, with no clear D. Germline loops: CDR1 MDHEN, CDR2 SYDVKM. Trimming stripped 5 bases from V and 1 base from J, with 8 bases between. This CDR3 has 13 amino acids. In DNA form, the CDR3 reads TGTGCCAGCAGTCTAACCGTTAACTATGGCTACACCTTC. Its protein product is CASSLTVNYGYTF.

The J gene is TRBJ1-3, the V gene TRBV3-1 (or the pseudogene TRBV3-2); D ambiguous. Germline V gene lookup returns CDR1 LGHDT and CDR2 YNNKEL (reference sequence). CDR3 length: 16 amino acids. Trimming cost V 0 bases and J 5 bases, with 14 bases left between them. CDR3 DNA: TGTGCCAGCAGCCAAGAGTTGGCATCTTCCCGAAACACCATATATTTT. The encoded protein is CASSQELASSRNTIYF.

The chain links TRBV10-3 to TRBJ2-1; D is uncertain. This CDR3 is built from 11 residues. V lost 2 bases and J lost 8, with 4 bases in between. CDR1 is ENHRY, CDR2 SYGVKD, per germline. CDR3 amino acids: CAISEGYEQFF. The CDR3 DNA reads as TGTGCCATCAGTGAGGGCTATGAGCAGTTCTTC.

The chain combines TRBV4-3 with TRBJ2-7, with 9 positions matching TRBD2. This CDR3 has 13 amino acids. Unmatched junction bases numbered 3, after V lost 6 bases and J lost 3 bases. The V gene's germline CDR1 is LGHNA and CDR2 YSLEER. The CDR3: CASSPREGYEQYF. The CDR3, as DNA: TGCGCCAGCAGTCCGCGGGAGGGCTACGAGCAGTACTTC.

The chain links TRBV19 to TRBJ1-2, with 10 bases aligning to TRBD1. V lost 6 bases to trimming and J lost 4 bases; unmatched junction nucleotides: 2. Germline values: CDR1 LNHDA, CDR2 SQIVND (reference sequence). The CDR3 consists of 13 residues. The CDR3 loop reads CASRRTGGYGYTF. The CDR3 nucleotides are TGTGCCAGTAGAAGGACAGGGGGCTATGGCTACACCTTC.

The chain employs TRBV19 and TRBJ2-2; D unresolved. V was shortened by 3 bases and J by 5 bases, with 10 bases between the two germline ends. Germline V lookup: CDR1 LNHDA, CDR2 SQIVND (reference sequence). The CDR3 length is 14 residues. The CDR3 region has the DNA TGTGCCAGTAGTATGGGCAGCCTAACCGGGGAGCTGTTTTTT. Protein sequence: CASSMGSLTGELFF.

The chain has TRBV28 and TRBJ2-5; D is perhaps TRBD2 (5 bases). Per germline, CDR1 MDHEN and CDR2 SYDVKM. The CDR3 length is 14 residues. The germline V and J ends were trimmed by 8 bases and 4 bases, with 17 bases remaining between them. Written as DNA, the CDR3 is TGTGCCAGCTCAAACCGACTAAGCGGAGAGACCCAGTACTTC. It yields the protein CASSNRLSGETQYF.

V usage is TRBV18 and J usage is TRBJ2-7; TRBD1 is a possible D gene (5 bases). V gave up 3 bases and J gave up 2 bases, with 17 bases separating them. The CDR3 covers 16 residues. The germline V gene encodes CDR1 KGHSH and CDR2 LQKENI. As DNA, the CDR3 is TGTGCCAGCTCACCCCAAGACTTTGGACAAACCTACGAGCAGTACTTC. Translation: CASSPQDFGQTYEQYF.

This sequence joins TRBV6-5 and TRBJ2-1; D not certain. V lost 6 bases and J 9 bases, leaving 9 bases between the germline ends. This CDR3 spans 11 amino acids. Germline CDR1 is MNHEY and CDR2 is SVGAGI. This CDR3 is CASRKILEQFF. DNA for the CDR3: TGTGCCAGCAGAAAAATTCTTGAGCAGTTCTTC.

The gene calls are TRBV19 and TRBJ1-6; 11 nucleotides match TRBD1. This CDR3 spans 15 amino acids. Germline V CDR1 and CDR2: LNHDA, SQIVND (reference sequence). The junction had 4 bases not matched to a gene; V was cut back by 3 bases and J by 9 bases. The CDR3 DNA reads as TGTGCCAGTAGTATCCTCGGGACAGGGGGTTCACCCCTCCACTTT. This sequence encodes CASSILGTGGSPLHF.

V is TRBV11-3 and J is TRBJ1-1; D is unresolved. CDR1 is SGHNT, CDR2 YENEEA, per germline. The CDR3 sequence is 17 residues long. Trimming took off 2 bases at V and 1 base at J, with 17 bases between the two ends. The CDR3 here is CASSLTTVLGRNTEAFF. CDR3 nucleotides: TGTGCCAGCAGCTTAACGACGGTTCTAGGGAGGAACACTGAAGCTTTCTTT.

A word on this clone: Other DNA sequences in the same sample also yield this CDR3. DNA of the CDR3: TGTGCCAGCAGCTCCACTAGCGGCTCCTACAATGAGCAGTTCTTC. Translation: CASSSTSGSYNEQFF. The rearrangement links TRBV7-3 to TRBJ2-1; TRBD2 aligns across 8 bases. This CDR3 comprises 15 residues. Unmatched junction bases numbered 2, after V lost 4 bases and J lost 0 bases. Germline V lookup: CDR1 SGHTA, CDR2 FQGTGA.